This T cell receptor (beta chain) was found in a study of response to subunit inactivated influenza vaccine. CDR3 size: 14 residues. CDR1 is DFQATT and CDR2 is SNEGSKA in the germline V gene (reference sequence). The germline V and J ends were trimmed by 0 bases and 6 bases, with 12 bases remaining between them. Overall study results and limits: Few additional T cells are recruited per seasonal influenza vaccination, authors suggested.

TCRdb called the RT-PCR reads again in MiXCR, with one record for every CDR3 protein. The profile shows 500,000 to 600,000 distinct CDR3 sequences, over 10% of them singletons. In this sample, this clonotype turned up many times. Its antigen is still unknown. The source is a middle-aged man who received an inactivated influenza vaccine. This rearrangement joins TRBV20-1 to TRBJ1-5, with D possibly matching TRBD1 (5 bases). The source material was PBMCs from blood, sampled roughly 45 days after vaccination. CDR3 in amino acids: CSARDTRDSQPQHF. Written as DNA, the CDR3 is TGCAGTGCTAGAGATACCAGGGATAGTCAGCCCCAGCATTTT.